The clone carrying this T cell receptor beta chain appeared a single time. The method was immunoSEQ multiplex PCR; TCRdb's version includes in-frame clones alone and lacks a portion of them. Found here are about 80,000 clones, just under 85% of them singletons; the top ten hold 25%. Germline V gives CDR1 SGHTA, CDR2 FQGNSA. Trimming cost V 1 base and J 0 bases, with 9 bases left between them. The CDR3 is made up of 15 amino acids. The entry originates in a study of OX40 agonist ivuxolimab in advanced cancers. The source was CD4+ or CD8+ T cells sorted from blood, collected in a trial of the OX40 agonist ivuxolimab. The receptor's source is an adult with an advanced solid tumor such as melanoma, head and neck, liver or kidney cancer. This sequence joins TRBV7-2 and TRBJ2-5; D might be TRBD1 (5 bases). The CDR3 is CASSLGGENQETQYF. CDR3 DNA sequence: TGTGCCAGCAGCTTAGGGGGCGAGAACCAAGAGACCCAGTACTTC.